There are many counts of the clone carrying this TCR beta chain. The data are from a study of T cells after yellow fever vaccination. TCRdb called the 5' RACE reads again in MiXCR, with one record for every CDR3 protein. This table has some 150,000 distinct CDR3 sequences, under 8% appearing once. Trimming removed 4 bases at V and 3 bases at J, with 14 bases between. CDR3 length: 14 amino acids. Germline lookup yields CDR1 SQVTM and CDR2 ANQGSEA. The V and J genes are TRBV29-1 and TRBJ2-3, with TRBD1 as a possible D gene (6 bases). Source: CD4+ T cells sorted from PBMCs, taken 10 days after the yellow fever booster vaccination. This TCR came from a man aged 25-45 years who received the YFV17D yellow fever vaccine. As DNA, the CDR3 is TGCAGCGTTGGGGGAACAGGGTTAACAGATACGCAGTATTTT. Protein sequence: CSVGGTGLTDTQYF.